The 3 T cell receptor beta chains below come from one sample, sequenced in a study of shared clonotypes between healthy human individuals. Measured with immunoSEQ multiplex PCR; TCRdb has only the in-frame clones, and not every one. Among more than 2 million clones, approximately 95% were seen once, and the ten largest hold about 1.1%. CD45RO-negative, CCR7-positively selected cells formed the naive CD8 fraction, excluding terminally differentiated effector memory CD45RA+ cells. Specimen: naive CD8+ T cells sorted from blood. All receptors come from a man in his late teens or twenties in good health.

The V and J genes are TRBV4-3 and TRBJ2-5, with D hard to call. This CDR3 comprises 15 residues. Germline V gene lookup returns CDR1 LGHNA and CDR2 YSLEER. The ends were cut back, 0 bases at V and 2 bases at J, with 10 bases in the middle. The CDR3 sequence is CASSQDLWAQETQYF. The CDR3 DNA reads TGCGCCAGCAGCCAAGATCTTTGGGCACAAGAGACCCAGTACTTC.

The chain employs TRBV9 and TRBJ1-6, with D hard to call. With 0 bases removed from V and 10 bases from J, the gap between germline ends came to 11 bases. In germline, CDR1 is SGDLS, CDR2 YYNGEE. This CDR3 contains 14 residues. The CDR3 spells CASSVATDGSPLHF. DNA for the CDR3: TGTGCCAGCAGCGTAGCTACGGACGGGTCACCCCTCCACTTT. Full variable domain (remainder filled in from reference TRBV9 and TRBJ1-6): DSGVTQTPKHLITATGQRVTLRCSPRSGDLSVYWYQQSLDQGLQFLIQYYNGEERAKGNILERFSAQQFPDLHSELNLSSLELGDSALYFCASSVATDGSPLHFGNGTRLTVT.

The CDR3 DNA follows: TGTGCCAGCAGTTACGTGCATCCTGAAGCTTTCTTT. Its protein is CASSYVHPEAFF. The J gene is TRBJ1-1, the V gene TRBV6-6; D unclear. The CDR3 has 12 amino acids. The V gene's germline CDR1 is MNHNY and CDR2 SVGAGI (reference sequence). Deletions cut 2 bases from V and 6 bases from J, with 7 bases between.